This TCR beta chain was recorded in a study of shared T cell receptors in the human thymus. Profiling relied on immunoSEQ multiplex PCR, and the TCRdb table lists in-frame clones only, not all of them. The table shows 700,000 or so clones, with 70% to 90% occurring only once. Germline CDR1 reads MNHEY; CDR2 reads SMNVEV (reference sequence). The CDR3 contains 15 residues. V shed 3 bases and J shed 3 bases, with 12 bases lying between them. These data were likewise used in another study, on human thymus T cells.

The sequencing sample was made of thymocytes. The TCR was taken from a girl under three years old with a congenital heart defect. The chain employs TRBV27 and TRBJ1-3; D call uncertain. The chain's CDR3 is CASSLDGRGGNTIYF. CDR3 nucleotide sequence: TGTGCCAGCAGTTTGGACGGTCGGGGTGGAAACACCATATATTTT.